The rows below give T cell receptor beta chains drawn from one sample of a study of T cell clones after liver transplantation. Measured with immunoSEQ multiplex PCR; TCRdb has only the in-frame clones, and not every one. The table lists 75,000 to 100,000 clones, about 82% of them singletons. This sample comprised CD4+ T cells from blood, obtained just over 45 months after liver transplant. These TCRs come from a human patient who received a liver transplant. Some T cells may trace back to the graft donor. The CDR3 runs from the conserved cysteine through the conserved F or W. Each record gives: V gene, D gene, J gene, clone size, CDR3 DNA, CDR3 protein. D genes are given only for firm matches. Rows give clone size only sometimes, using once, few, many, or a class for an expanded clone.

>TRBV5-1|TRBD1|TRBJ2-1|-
TGCGCCAGCAGCGCGGACAGGGTAGCGTACAATGAGCAGTTCTTC
CASSADRVAYNEQFF
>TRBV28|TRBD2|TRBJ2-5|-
TGTGCCAGCAGTTTTCTGAGACTAGCGCCTTCTCAGACCCAGTACTTC
CASSFLRLAPSQTQYF
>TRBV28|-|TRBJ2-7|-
TGTGCCAGCGGAGAGGATCTGCATCAGTACTTC
CASGEDLHQYF
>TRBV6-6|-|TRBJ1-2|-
TGTGCCAGCAGTGGGCCGCTCTATGGCTACACCTTC
CASSGPLYGYTF
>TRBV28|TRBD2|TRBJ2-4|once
TGTGCCAGCAGTTTATCTAGCGGGATTCTTCTTGCCAAAAACATTCAGTACTTC
CASSLSSGILLAKNIQYF
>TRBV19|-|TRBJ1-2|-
TGTGCCACTTCGACAGGACGTCATGGCTACACCTTC
CATSTGRHGYTF
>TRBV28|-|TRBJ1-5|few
TGTGCCAGCAGTCAAATGCGATTTCAGCCCCAGCATTTT
CASSQMRFQPQHF
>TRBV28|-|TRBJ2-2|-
TGTGCCAGCAGTTTAGGGGTCAGCACCGGGGAGCTGTTTTTT
CASSLGVSTGELFF
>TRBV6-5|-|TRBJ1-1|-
TGTGCCAGCAGTTCAAACAGGGCGAACACTGAAGCTTTCTTT
CASSSNRANTEAFF
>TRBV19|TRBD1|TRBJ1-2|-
TGTGCCACAACGGGACAGGGGAACTATGGCTACACCTTC
CATTGQGNYGYTF
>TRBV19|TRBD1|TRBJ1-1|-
TGTGCCAGTACCCTCCTTGGACAGGGGGTTACTGAAGCTTTCTTT
CASTLLGQGVTEAFF
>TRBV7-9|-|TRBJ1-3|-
TGTGCCAGCTGGGGGGTCCCGGGAAACACCATATATTTT
CASWGVPGNTIYF
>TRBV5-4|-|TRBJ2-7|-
TGTGCCAGCAGCTTGGCGGGAAGGAGCCGCTACGAGCAGTACTTC
CASSLAGRSRYEQYF
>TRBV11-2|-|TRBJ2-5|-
TGTGCCAGCAGCTTAAGGGGCAGGGAGACCCAGTACTTC
CASSLRGRETQYF
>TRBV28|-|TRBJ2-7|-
TGTGCCAGCAGTTTCCCAAGGGATTCCTACGAGCAGTACTTC
CASSFPRDSYEQYF
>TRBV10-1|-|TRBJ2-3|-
TGCGCCAGCAGTGGGGCTCCGCGATCGGCCACAGATACGCAGTATTTT
CASSGAPRSATDTQYF
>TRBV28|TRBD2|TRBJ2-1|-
TGTGCCAGCAGTACTAGCGGGGGTGTCAATGAGCAGTTCTTC
CASSTSGGVNEQFF
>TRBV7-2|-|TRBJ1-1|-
TGTGCCAGCAGCACTAACGGGGGAGACGCTTTCTTT
CASSTNGGDAFF